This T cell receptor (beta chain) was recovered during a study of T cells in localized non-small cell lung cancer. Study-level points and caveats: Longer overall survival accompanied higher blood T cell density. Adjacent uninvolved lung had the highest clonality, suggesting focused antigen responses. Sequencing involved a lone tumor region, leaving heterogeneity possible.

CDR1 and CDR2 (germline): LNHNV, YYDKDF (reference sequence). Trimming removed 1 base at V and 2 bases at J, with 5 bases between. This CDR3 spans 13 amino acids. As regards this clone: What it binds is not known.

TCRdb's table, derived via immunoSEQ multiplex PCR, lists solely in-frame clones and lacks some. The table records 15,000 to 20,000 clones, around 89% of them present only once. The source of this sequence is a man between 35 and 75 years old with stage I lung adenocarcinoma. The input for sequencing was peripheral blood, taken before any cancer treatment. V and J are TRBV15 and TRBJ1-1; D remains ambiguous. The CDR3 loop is CATSRAANTEAFF. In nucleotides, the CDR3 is TGTGCCACCAGCAGAGCAGCAAACACTGAAGCTTTCTTT.